These 20 T cell receptor beta chains were sequenced from one sample in a study of graft-versus-host responses after intestinal transplantation. Measured with immunoSEQ multiplex PCR; TCRdb has only the in-frame clones, and not every one. The profile shows tens of thousands of clones, roughly 90% of them singletons. The antigens for these receptors are not known. Sample: unstimulated CD4+ T cells sorted from spleen or lymph node cells, taken before intestinal transplant. The receptor source for this set is a human donor who received an intestinal transplant.

This clone was observed once. This chain connects TRBV6-5 to TRBJ2-1, with D possibly TRBD2 on 6 matching bases. Germline V lookup: CDR1 MNHEY, CDR2 SVGAGI. V was cut by 0 bases and J by 1 base, with 10 bases left in between. This CDR3 comprises 16 residues. The CDR3 coding sequence is TGTGCCAGCAGTTACTCCGGGACTGCTTCCTACAATGAGCAGTTCTTC. Its translation: CASSYSGTASYNEQFF.

The chain is built from TRBV5-8 and TRBJ1-1; maybe TRBD1 (6 bases). V was shortened by 0 bases and J by 10 bases, with 10 bases between the two germline ends. CDR3 length: 12 residues. Germline loops: CDR1 SGHTS, CDR2 YDEGEE. CDR3 in DNA: TGTGCCAGCAGCTTGGAGGGGGGAGTAGCTTTCTTT. Protein: CASSLEGGVAFF.

This rearrangement joins TRBV6-5 to TRBJ1-1; D may be TRBD1 (5 bases). Germline CDR1 is MNHEY and CDR2 is SVGAGI. The CDR3 has 13 residues. Between the trimmed V and J ends, which lost 5 bases and 4 bases, there was a span of 11 bases. CDR3 sequence reads: CASSRGAVTEAFF. The CDR3 DNA sequence: TGTGCCAGCAGTAGAGGGGCCGTCACTGAAGCTTTCTTT.

The chain combines TRBV19 with TRBJ2-7; D may be TRBD1 or TRBD2 (5 bases each). The length of the CDR3 is 16 residues. The germline V gene has CDR1 LNHDA and CDR2 SQIVND (reference sequence). With 0 bases removed from V and 2 bases from J, the gap between germline ends came to 14 bases. The CDR3 reads CASSIDWGRSPYEQYF. The CDR3 region has the DNA TGTGCCAGTAGTATAGATTGGGGGAGATCTCCCTACGAGCAGTACTTC.

Only one count was recorded for this clone. The chain recombines TRBV9 with TRBJ2-7; D perhaps matches TRBD1 (6 bases). The CDR3 loop spans 16 amino acids. Germline CDR1 SGDLS, CDR2 YYNGEE. V dropped 2 bases and J dropped 5 bases, with 20 bases sitting between them. In DNA, the CDR3 is TGTGCCAGCAGCGTTGGGAGTATTGGGGGCAGGGACGAGCAGTACTTC. This codes for CASSVGSIGGRDEQYF.

This chain joins TRBV7-2 and TRBJ2-3, with D maybe TRBD2 (7 bases). V shed 5 bases and J shed 2 bases, with 17 bases lying between them. The CDR3 loop spans 16 amino acids. The V gene's germline CDR1 is SGHTA and CDR2 FQGNSA. In DNA, the CDR3 is TGTGCCAGCAGCAAGGCGGGGGCCAAGCCCACAGATACGCAGTATTTT. This gives the protein CASSKAGAKPTDTQYF.

The gene calls are TRBV9 and TRBJ1-2, with TRBD1 as a possible D gene (5 bases). V shed 1 base and J shed 8 bases, with 12 bases lying between them. Germline V gene sequence: CDR1 SGDLS, CDR2 YYNGEE. The CDR3 covers 13 residues. The CDR3 spells CASSVRGVEGYTF. CDR3 coding DNA: TGTGCCAGCAGCGTACGAGGGGTAGAGGGCTACACCTTC.

This sequence joins TRBV4-1 and TRBJ2-7, with TRBD2 matching 7 bases. The V segment lost 4 bases and the J segment 6 bases; nucleotides outside the gene matches: 6. This CDR3 is 13 amino acids long. The germline V gene encodes CDR1 MGHRA and CDR2 YSYEKL. Here the CDR3 DNA reads TGCGCCAGCAGCCCATCCCGGACTAGCGAGCAGTACTTC. It codes for CASSPSRTSEQYF.

This rearrangement joins TRBV11-1 to TRBJ2-2; D not resolved. Germline V CDR1 and CDR2: SGHAT, FQDESV (reference sequence). Trimming took 5 bases from V and 8 from J, leaving 12 bases between them. CDR3 length: 13 amino acids. For the CDR3, the DNA is TGTGCCAGCAGCCTTCTACCCCTTGGGGAGCTGTTTTTT. Amino acids: CASSLLPLGELFF.

This chain connects TRBV29-1 to TRBJ1-2; D is unclear. The CDR3 contains 12 residues. The V gene's germline CDR1 is SQVTM and CDR2 ANQGSEA. The ends were cut back, 3 bases at V and 6 bases at J, with 11 bases in the middle. In DNA form, the CDR3 reads TGCAGCGTTGATCGGCCCGCTGATGGCTACACCTTC. This translates into CSVDRPADGYTF.

The chain joins TRBV5-4 to TRBJ2-5, with unresolved D. V was pared by 0 bases and J by 5 bases, with 8 bases between. The length of the CDR3 is 13 residues. The germline gives CDR1 SGHNT, CDR2 YYREEE (reference sequence). The CDR3 bases are TGTGCCAGCAGCTTGGCGGGTACGGAGACCCAGTACTTC. Its translation is CASSLAGTETQYF.

V usage is TRBV11-2 and J usage is TRBJ2-5; 10 nucleotides line up with TRBD1. The V gene end was trimmed by 5 bases and the J gene end by 5 bases; junction bases not matched to a gene: 11. Germline CDR1 SGHAT, CDR2 FQNNGV. The CDR3 is made up of 16 amino acids. CDR3 bases: TGTGCCAGCAGCCCTGGGACAGGGGTTCCTACGGAGACCCAGTACTTC. Amino acid sequence: CASSPGTGVPTETQYF.

This clone was seen a single time. An end of the junction differs from the germline gene, which may be a read error. This chain joins TRBV28 and TRBJ1-2; TRBD1 might be the D (6 bases). The CDR3 length is 12 residues. Germline V gene sequence: CDR1 MDHEN, CDR2 SYDVKM. CDR3 loop: CASCGTLYSYTF. The CDR3 DNA follows: TGTGCCAGCTGCGGGACACTCTATAGCTACACCTTC.

V and J are TRBV7-2 and TRBJ1-2; D is possibly TRBD1 (6 bases). V was pared by 4 bases and J by 7 bases, with 16 bases between. CDR1 and CDR2 (germline): SGHTA, FQGNSA. The CDR3 covers 14 residues. DNA of the CDR3: TGTGCCAGCAGCTCCTTAGACAGGAGGGGTGGCTACACCTTC. Translation gives CASSSLDRRGGYTF.

The rearrangement uses TRBV11-3 and TRBJ2-2, with D uncertain. The CDR3 is made up of 12 amino acids. Trimming stripped 0 bases from V and 8 bases from J, with 4 bases between. Germline V lookup: CDR1 SGHNT, CDR2 YENEEA. For the CDR3, the DNA is TGTGCCAGCAGCTTAGAGGGTGGGGAGCTGTTTTTT. Its protein product is CASSLEGGELFF.

This chain uses TRBV5-6 with TRBJ1-2; D uncertain. Trimming shortened V by 3 bases and J by 8 bases, and 8 bases separated the two germline ends. In germline, CDR1 is SGHDT, CDR2 YYEEEE. The CDR3 contains 11 residues. CDR3 residues: CASSWEYGYTF. Here the CDR3 DNA reads TGTGCCAGCAGCTGGGAGTACGGCTACACCTTC.

This clone has a single count. The V and J genes are TRBV6-1 and TRBJ2-7, with a possible D match to TRBD2 (5 bases). Germline loops: CDR1 MNHNS, CDR2 SASEGT. V was pared by 11 bases and J by 3 bases, with 20 bases between. The CDR3 has 14 residues. For the CDR3, the DNA is TGTGCCTCCAGCCCCCAGGTTGGAGGCTACGAGCAGTACTTC. The encoded protein is CASSPQVGGYEQYF.

The V call is TRBV25-1, the J call TRBJ2-3; D is ambiguous. Germline V gene lookup returns CDR1 MGHDK and CDR2 SYGVNS. V lost 3 bases and J lost 7, with 11 bases in between. The CDR3 loop spans 13 amino acids. The CDR3 is CASSEITRHTQYF. DNA for the CDR3: TGTGCCAGCAGTGAGATTACCCGCCATACGCAGTATTTT.

The chain carries TRBV10-3 and TRBJ2-7; 12 positions match TRBD2. The CDR3 is 15 residues long. CDR1 is ENHRY, CDR2 SYGVKD, per germline. V shed 10 bases, J shed 5 bases, and the junction held 12 bases outside the gene matches. The CDR3 region has the DNA TGTGCCACCAAATATCTAGCGGGAGGGCCGGACGAGCAGTACTTC. Translated: CATKYLAGGPDEQYF.

The V and J genes are TRBV6-1 and TRBJ2-7, with TRBD2 matching 14 bases. Per the germline V gene, CDR1 is MNHNS and CDR2 is SASEGT. The CDR3 loop spans 15 amino acids. The V and J ends lost 5 bases and 5 bases, in that order; junction bases with no gene match: 5. The CDR3 bases are TGTGCCAGCAGTCTAGAGGGACTAGCGGGAGACGAGCAGTACTTC. Translated, it gives CASSLEGLAGDEQYF.